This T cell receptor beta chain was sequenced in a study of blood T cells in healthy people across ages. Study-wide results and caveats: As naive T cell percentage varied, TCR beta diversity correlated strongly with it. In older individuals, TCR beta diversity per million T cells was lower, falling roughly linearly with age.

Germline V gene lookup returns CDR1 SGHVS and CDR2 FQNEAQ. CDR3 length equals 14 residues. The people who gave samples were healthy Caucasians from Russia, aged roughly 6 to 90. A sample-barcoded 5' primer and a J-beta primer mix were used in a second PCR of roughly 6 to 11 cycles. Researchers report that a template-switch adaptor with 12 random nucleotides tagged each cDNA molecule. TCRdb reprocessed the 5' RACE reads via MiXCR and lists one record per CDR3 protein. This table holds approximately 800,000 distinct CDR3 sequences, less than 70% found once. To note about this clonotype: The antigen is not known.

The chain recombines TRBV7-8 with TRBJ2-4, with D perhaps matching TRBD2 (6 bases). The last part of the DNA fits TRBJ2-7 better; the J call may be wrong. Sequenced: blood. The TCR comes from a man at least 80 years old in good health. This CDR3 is CASRLNWGVDEQYF. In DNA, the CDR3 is TGTGCCAGCAGATTAAACTGGGGGGTGGACGAGCAGTACTTC.